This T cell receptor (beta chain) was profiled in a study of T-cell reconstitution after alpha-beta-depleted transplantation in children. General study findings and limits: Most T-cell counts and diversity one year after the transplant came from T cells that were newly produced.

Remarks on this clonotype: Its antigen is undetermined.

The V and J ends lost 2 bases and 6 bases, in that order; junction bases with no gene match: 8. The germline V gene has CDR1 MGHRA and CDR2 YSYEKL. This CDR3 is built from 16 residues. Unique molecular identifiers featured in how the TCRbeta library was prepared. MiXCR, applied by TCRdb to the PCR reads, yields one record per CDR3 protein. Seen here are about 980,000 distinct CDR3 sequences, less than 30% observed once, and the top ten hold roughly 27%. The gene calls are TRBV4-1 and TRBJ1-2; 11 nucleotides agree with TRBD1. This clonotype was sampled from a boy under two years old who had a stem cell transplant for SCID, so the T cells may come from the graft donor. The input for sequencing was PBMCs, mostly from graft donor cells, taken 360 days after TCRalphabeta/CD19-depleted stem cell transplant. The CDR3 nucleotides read TGCGCCAGCAGCCAACCCGGGACAGGGGGTTCCCATGGCTACACCTTC. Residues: CASSQPGTGGSHGYTF.